One and the same sample provided the 28 T cell receptor beta chains below, sequenced in a study of shared clonotypes between healthy human individuals (dated by TCRdb to 2020 to 2022). Libraries were constructed by the immunoSEQ multiplex PCR assay. The clones in this table, taken by TCRdb from immuneACCESS, are in-frame only. Not every clone is retained; where verified, under half of the shortfall comes from an unresolved V gene, and the cause of the rest is unknown. In all, the sample holds about 1.5 million clones, and approximately 97% of those were seen once. The top ten hold approximately 1.2% of the sample. The sequencing input was naive CD4+ T cells sorted from blood. Interpreted using the paper, the cell subset or site label stands for: CD45RA+ positively selected. These receptors all stem from a man aged 30 to 39 in good health.

The V and J genes are TRBV6-5 and TRBJ2-2; no firm D call. This CDR3 has 16 amino acids. Germline V CDR1 and CDR2: MNHEY, SVGAGI. The V end was cut by 1 base, the J end by 2 bases, with 11 bases between. This chain's CDR3 is CASSYFGQINTGELFF. For the CDR3, the DNA is TGTGCCAGCAGTTACTTTGGGCAGATTAACACCGGGGAGCTGTTTTTT.

The J gene is TRBJ1-1, the V gene TRBV9; no clear D. Looked up from germline, CDR1 is SGDLS and CDR2 is YYNGEE. The length of the CDR3 is 14 residues. The V end was cut by 7 bases, the J end by 2 bases, with 15 bases between. This chain's CDR3 is CASGRQLENTEAFF. CDR3 nucleotide sequence: TGTGCCAGCGGAAGACAACTCGAAAACACTGAAGCTTTCTTT.

As for this clone: Other nucleotide sequences in the sample specify the same CDR3. The chain carries TRBV15 and TRBJ1-4; unclear D gene. V lost 0 bases to trimming and J lost 8 bases, with 7 bases between them. CDR1 is LNHNV, CDR2 YYDKDF, per germline (reference sequence). The CDR3 totals 13 residues. CDR3 in DNA: TGTGCCACCAGCAGAGATTTAGGGGAAAAACTGTTTTTT. Protein: CATSRDLGEKLFF.

This chain connects TRBV7-8 to TRBJ2-7, with 11 positions matching TRBD1. CDR1 and CDR2 from the germline V gene are SGHVS and FQNEAQ. The CDR3 is made up of 15 amino acids. With 2 bases clipped from V and 4 bases from J, the junction kept 4 bases outside the gene matches. The DNA for the CDR3 is TGTGCCAGCAGCTTACCGGGACAGGGGGTGTACGAGCAGTACTTC. This sequence encodes CASSLPGQGVYEQYF.

This rearrangement joins TRBV5-4 to TRBJ1-2; 12 bases fit TRBD1. Trimming at V came to 4 bases and at J to 8 bases, leaving 12 bases not matched to a gene. The CDR3 spans 16 residues. The germline CDR1 and CDR2 sequences are SGHNT and YYREEE (reference sequence). The CDR3 spells CASSREPGQGAEGYTF. The CDR3 region has the DNA TGTGCCAGCAGCCGCGAGCCGGGACAGGGGGCGGAGGGCTACACCTTC.

A word on this clone: The same CDR3 can be traced to other DNA sequences in this sample. The chain is built from TRBV28 and TRBJ1-1; D ambiguous. Trimming took 1 base from V and 5 from J, leaving 5 bases between them. From germline, CDR1 is MDHEN and CDR2 SYDVKM. CDR3 length equals 12 residues. The CDR3 DNA follows: TGTGCCAGCAGTTTATTGGGAACTGAAGCTTTCTTT. Translation: CASSLLGTEAFF.

The CDR3 reads CATSTNTGELFF. The CDR3 DNA reads as TGTGCCACCTCAACGAACACCGGGGAGCTGTTTTTT. This sequence joins TRBV28 and TRBJ2-2; the D is unclear. CDR3 length: 12 residues. Germline lookup yields CDR1 MDHEN and CDR2 SYDVKM. Trimming pared 10 bases from V and 0 bases from J, leaving 6 bases between.

The chain has TRBV5-6 and TRBJ2-4; D uncertain. Germline V lookup: CDR1 SGHDT, CDR2 YYEEEE. V was shortened by 3 bases and J by 0 bases, with 10 bases between the two germline ends. The CDR3 is made up of 15 amino acids. CDR3 DNA: TGTGCCAGCAGCTCGCGTCCTAGAGCCAAAAACATTCAGTACTTC. Translation: CASSSRPRAKNIQYF.

J is TRBJ2-3 and V is TRBV10-3; possibly TRBD1 for D (6 bases). The CDR3 covers 15 residues. Germline CDR1 and CDR2: ENHRY and SYGVKD. V was trimmed by 7 bases and J by 0 bases, leaving 14 bases between them. CDR3 amino acids: CAITGQPASTDTQYF. The DNA for the CDR3 is TGTGCCATCACCGGACAGCCGGCTAGCACAGATACGCAGTATTTT.

The chain combines TRBV6-1 with TRBJ2-7, with D possibly being TRBD2 (6 bases). Germline-derived CDR1 and CDR2 are MNHNS and SASEGT. Trimming stripped 7 bases from V and 3 bases from J, with 13 bases between. This CDR3 has 13 residues. The chain's CDR3 is CASNLVGSYEQYF. Here the CDR3 DNA reads TGTGCCAGCAACCTCGTCGGGAGCTACGAGCAGTACTTC.

V and J are TRBV7-7 and TRBJ2-3; D is possibly TRBD1 (6 bases). The V gene's germline CDR1 is SSHAT and CDR2 FNYEAQ (reference sequence). Deletions cut 1 base from V and 4 bases from J, with 12 bases between. This CDR3 region has 15 residues. This chain's CDR3 is CASSLGTGRADTQYF. CDR3 nucleotide sequence: TGTGCCAGCAGCTTAGGCACAGGGAGAGCAGATACGCAGTATTTT. Supplemented by reference TRBV7-7 and TRBJ2-3, the full variable domain reads GAGVSQSPRYKVTKRGQDVTLRCDPISSHATLYWYQQALGQGPEFLTYFNYEAQPDKSGLPSDRFSAERPEGSISTLTIQRTEQRDSAMYRCASSLGTGRADTQYFGPGTRLTVL.

This chain joins TRBV6-4 and TRBJ2-1; D may be TRBD2 (6 bases). The CDR3 consists of 16 residues. Trimming stripped 2 bases from V and 7 bases from J, with 18 bases between. Germline loops: CDR1 MRHNA, CDR2 SNTAGT. Written as DNA, the CDR3 is TGTGCCAGCAGTGACAGCCTAAGCGGGCGTCGGAATGAGCAGTTCTTC. It is translated as CASSDSLSGRRNEQFF.

V is TRBV5-6 and J is TRBJ1-1; D not resolved. This CDR3 spans 13 amino acids. Germline V lookup: CDR1 SGHDT, CDR2 YYEEEE. V lost 0 bases, J lost 1 base, and 4 bases lay in between. In DNA form, the CDR3 reads TGTGCCAGCAGCTTGGGCCCGAACACTGAAGCTTTCTTT. As protein: CASSLGPNTEAFF.

The chain has TRBV6-4 and TRBJ2-3; D remains ambiguous. The CDR3 covers 13 residues. V lost 6 bases to trimming and J lost 0 bases, with 7 bases between them. In germline, CDR1 is MRHNA, CDR2 SNTAGT. This chain's CDR3 is CASRLTSTDTQYF. The CDR3 nucleotides are TGTGCCAGCAGGCTAACTAGCACAGATACGCAGTATTTT.

V gene TRBV9 combines with J gene TRBJ1-5; D is uncertain. Germline V gives CDR1 SGDLS, CDR2 YYNGEE. There are 16 residues in the CDR3. V lost 3 bases and J 3 bases, leaving 16 bases between the germline ends. CDR3 coding DNA: TGTGCCAGCAGCGAGTACGACGGAGGCTTCAATCAGCCCCAGCATTTT. Translated, it gives CASSEYDGGFNQPQHF.

Concerning this clone itself: One end of the junction is discordant with germline, which a read error may explain. The chain recombines TRBV7-7 with TRBJ2-2; perhaps TRBD2 as D (5 bases). This CDR3 is built from 12 residues. Germline V CDR1 and CDR2: SSHAT, FNYEAQ (reference sequence). The CDR3 is CASSSDFGELFF. The CDR3 bases are TGTGCTAGCAGCTCGGACTTCGGGGAGCTGTTTTTT.

As concerns this clone: This CDR3 is also generated by other DNA sequences in the sample. The V and J genes are TRBV9 and TRBJ1-5, with a weak D call TRBD1 (6 bases). The V gene's germline CDR1 is SGDLS and CDR2 YYNGEE. Trimming pared 4 bases from V and 2 bases from J, leaving 10 bases between. The CDR3 spans 14 residues. CDR3 DNA: TGTGCCAGCAGCCTGGGGGCAGGCAATCAGCCCCAGCATTTT. It translates to CASSLGAGNQPQHF. The full variable domain, its missing parts supplied by reference TRBV9 and TRBJ1-5, is DSGVTQTPKHLITATGQRVTLRCSPRSGDLSVYWYQQSLDQGLQFLIQYYNGEERAKGNILERFSAQQFPDLHSELNLSSLELGDSALYFCASSLGAGNQPQHFGDGTRLSIL.

The chain carries TRBV27 and TRBJ2-7, with a tentative D call TRBD2 (6 bases). CDR3 size: 15 residues. CDR1 and CDR2 (germline): MNHEY, SMNVEV (reference sequence). V lost 6 bases and J lost 3, with 18 bases in between. The DNA of the CDR3 is TGTGCCAGCAGGGGACTCCTCCGGGAAGACTACGAGCAGTACTTC. It encodes CASRGLLREDYEQYF.

The chain employs TRBV10-3 and TRBJ2-5; possibly TRBD1 for D (6 bases). CDR1 is ENHRY and CDR2 is SYGVKD in the germline V gene. The CDR3 runs 14 residues. Trimming stripped 5 bases from V and 4 bases from J, with 14 bases between. Written as DNA, the CDR3 is TGTGCCATCAGTCAAGGGGGACAAGGAGAGACCCAGTACTTC. It specifies CAISQGGQGETQYF.

CDR3 sequence (DNA): TGCGCCAGCAGCCTTCTGGGAGTGTCCGGGGAGCTGTTTTTT. As protein: CASSLLGVSGELFF. The chain recombines TRBV5-1 with TRBJ2-2; D may be TRBD2 (5 bases). Germline CDR1 is SGHRS and CDR2 is YFSETQ. The CDR3 covers 14 residues. Trimming removed 4 bases from V and 6 bases from J, with 13 bases in between.

The gene calls are TRBV19 and TRBJ2-2; TRBD2 agrees at 14 bases. The length of the CDR3 is 15 residues. Trimming cost V 9 bases and J 5 bases; bases outside gene matches: 5. Germline V gene data show CDR1 as LNHDA and CDR2 as SQIVND (reference sequence). Here the CDR3 reads CASRLAGGLTGELFF. The CDR3 region has the DNA TGTGCCAGCAGACTAGCGGGAGGGTTGACCGGGGAGCTGTTTTTT.

In the case of this clone: At the DNA level, this CDR3 is encoded by other sequences in the same sample as well. The chain carries TRBV5-1 and TRBJ2-1, with 7 bases identical to TRBD2. V trimming: 4 bases; J trimming: 3 bases; junction bases outside the gene matches: 4. Germline V gene data show CDR1 as SGHRS and CDR2 as YFSETQ. CDR3 size: 14 residues. The chain's CDR3 is CASSPSGGYNEQFF. The CDR3 DNA reads as TGCGCCAGCAGCCCCTCGGGAGGCTACAATGAGCAGTTCTTC.

This clone was recorded only once. Other DNA sequences in this specimen translate into the identical CDR3. The V call is TRBV20-1, the J call TRBJ1-5; D is undetermined. The germline gives CDR1 DFQATT, CDR2 SNEGSKA (reference sequence). This CDR3 is 11 amino acids long. The ends were cut back, 3 bases at V and 7 bases at J, with 7 bases in the middle. CDR3 protein: CSARSGQPQHF. The CDR3 DNA sequence: TGCAGTGCTAGGTCGGGACAGCCCCAGCATTTT.

The rearrangement links TRBV19 to TRBJ2-3; the D gene could be TRBD1 or TRBD2 (5 bases each). In germline, CDR1 is LNHDA, CDR2 SQIVND (reference sequence). The CDR3 sequence is 17 residues long. The ends were cut back, 3 bases at V and 2 bases at J, with 18 bases in the middle. The CDR3 here is CASSISGPPFLTDTQYF. In DNA form, the CDR3 reads TGTGCCAGTAGTATCTCGGGACCACCGTTCCTCACAGATACGCAGTATTTT.

The J gene is TRBJ2-7, the V gene TRBV7-8; 8 bases map to TRBD1. CDR3 size: 16 residues. Trimming at V came to 6 bases and at J to 0 bases, leaving 10 bases not matched to a gene. Germline V gene lookup returns CDR1 SGHVS and CDR2 FQNEAQ. This chain's CDR3 is CASRDRRDRSSYEQYF. DNA of the CDR3: TGTGCCAGCAGAGACCGTAGGGACAGGAGCTCCTACGAGCAGTACTTC.

The chain has TRBV28 and TRBJ1-5, with 8 bases that match TRBD1. Germline V gives CDR1 MDHEN, CDR2 SYDVKM. CDR3 length: 14 residues. The trim removed 7 bases at V and 7 bases at J, leaving 9 bases unmatched. As DNA, the CDR3 is TGTGCCAGCAATTCTCAGGGGGCGGGCCAGCCCCAGCATTTT. Its translation is CASNSQGAGQPQHF.

CDR3: CASGATQYF. Here the CDR3 DNA reads TGTGCCAGCGGGGCGACCCAGTACTTC. The rearrangement joins TRBV6-1 to TRBJ2-5; possibly TRBD1 for D (5 bases). From germline, CDR1 is MNHNS and CDR2 SASEGT. Between the trimmed V and J ends, which lost 8 bases and 7 bases, there was a span of 5 bases. CDR3 size: 9 residues.

The CDR3 sequence is CASTPGDGSTDTQYF. The CDR3 coding sequence is TGTGCCAGCACCCCAGGGGATGGAAGCACAGATACGCAGTATTTT. The gene calls are TRBV21-1 and TRBJ2-3; the D call of TRBD1 is as the table states it, not checked on the DNA. TRBV21-1 is a pseudogene locus. The CDR3 has 15 amino acids.